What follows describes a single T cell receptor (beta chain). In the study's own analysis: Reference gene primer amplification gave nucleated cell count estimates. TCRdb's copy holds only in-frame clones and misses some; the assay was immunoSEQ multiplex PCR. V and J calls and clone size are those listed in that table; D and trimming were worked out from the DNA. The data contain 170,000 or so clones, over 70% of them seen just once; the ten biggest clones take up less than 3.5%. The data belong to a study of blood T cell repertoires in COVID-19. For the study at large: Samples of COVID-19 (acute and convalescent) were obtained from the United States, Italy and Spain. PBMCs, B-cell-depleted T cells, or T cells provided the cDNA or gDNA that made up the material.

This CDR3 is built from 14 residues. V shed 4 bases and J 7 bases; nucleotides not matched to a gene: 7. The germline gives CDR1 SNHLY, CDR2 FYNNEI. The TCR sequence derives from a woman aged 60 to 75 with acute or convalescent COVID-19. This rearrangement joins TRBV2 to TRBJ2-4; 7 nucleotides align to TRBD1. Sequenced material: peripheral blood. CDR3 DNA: TGTGCCAGCAGTGGACAGGGTCGGGGCAACATTCAGTACTTC. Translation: CASSGQGRGNIQYF.